This T cell receptor (beta chain) was observed in a study of blood T cell repertoires in COVID-19 (dated by TCRdb to about 2020). Notes on the research overall: Collaborator samples came from the United States, Italy and Spain and covered acute and convalescent phases of COVID-19. Where available, HLA class I and class II types were obtained from metadata supplied by the sample provider rather than from assay-based typing. The prospective study material was composed of cDNA or gDNA derived from T cells, B-cell-depleted T cells, or PBMCs. Nearly every sample came with metadata listing a de-identified subject ID, COVID-19 status, age in years and sex. Samples were obtained from the ongoing ImmuneRACE study (first 160 participants) and from some 1,300 subjects provided by 6 global collaborators. Deeply sampled blood TCRbeta repertoires from subjects exposed to, actively infected with, or recovered from COVID-19 were included in the dataset. A freely available public database, intended as a resource for researchers studying the immune response to SARS-CoV-2, is where the repertoires were released.

On this clone itself: Its target antigen remains unknown. Base qualities are not at hand, and no much larger clone is one base apart.

Overall study outcomes, separate from this receptor: The quantity of clinical and demographic metadata differed by source and by participant and was supplied without curation.

Whole blood was collected in K2EDTA tubes by collaborating institutions according to the institutions' own protocols. For TCRbeta analysis, collaborator samples were shipped as frozen whole blood, as isolated PBMCs, or as DNA extracted from either sample type. TCRbeta CDR3 regions were amplified from genomic DNA by means of the immunoSEQ Assay, a bias-controlled multiplex PCR. On the study's bioinformatics: The number of nucleated cells in each sample was estimated from the amplification of reference gene primers within the assay. Sequence reads were collapsed and filtered to measure the absolute abundance of every unique TCRbeta CDR3 rearrangement. Productive Simpson clonality was computed per sample as the square root of Simpson's diversity index over productive rearrangements. Sourced from immuneACCESS, this table was stored by TCRdb with only in-frame sequences that have V and J called. A share of the clones is absent; for the studies checked, an unresolved V gene accounts for under half, and the remainder has no known explanation. Clone size and V and J calls were adopted from that table, with D and trimming inferred from the DNA. For this sample the table gives roughly 230,000 clones, of which around 83% were detected only once. 8.5% to 10% of the sample comes from the top ten.

The sequenced sample was peripheral blood. The sequence derives from a man in his forties with active or convalescent COVID-19.

The CDR3 corresponds to CASTPGGRKNTEAFF. The nucleotide sequence is TGTGCCAGCACCCCGGGGGGACGGAAGAACACTGAAGCTTTCTTT. The chain is assembled from TRBV9 and TRBJ1-1; TRBD1 is perhaps the D gene, given 5 matching bases. V is cut by 6 bases and J by 1 base, and the space between the germline ends is 16 bases. The germline V gene provides CDR1 SGDLS and CDR2 YYNGEE. The CDR3 holds 15 amino acids from the cysteine to the phenylalanine. This entry keeps only the CDR3 DNA: 45 bases, framed from base 1. When the CDR3 is completed using the reference TRBV9 and TRBJ1-1 genes on either side, the full variable domain is DSGVTQTPKHLITATGQRVTLRCSPRSGDLSVYWYQQSLDQGLQFLIQYYNGEERAKGNILERFSAQQFPDLHSELNLSSLELGDSALYFCASTPGGRKNTEAFFGQGTRLTVV.